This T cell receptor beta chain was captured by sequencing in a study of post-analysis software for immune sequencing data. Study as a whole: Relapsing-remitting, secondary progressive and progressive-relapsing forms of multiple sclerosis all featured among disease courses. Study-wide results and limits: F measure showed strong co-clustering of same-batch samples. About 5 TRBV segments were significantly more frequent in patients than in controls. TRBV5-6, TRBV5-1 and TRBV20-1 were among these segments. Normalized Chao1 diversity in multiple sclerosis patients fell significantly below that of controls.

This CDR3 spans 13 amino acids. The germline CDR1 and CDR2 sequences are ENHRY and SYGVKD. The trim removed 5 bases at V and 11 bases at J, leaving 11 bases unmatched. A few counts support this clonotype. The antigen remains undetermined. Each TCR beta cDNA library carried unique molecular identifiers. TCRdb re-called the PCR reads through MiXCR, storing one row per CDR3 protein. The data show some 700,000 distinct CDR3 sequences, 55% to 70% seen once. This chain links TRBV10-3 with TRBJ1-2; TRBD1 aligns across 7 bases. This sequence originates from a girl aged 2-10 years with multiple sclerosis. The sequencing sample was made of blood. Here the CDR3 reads CAISWEGAPGYTF. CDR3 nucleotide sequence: TGTGCCATCAGTTGGGAGGGGGCGCCGGGTTACACCTTC.